A selection of T cell receptor beta chains follows, all from one sample in a study of cytomegalovirus exposure and HLA in healthy donors. Some clones are missing from TCRdb's copy, which holds only in-frame ones; the method was immunoSEQ multiplex PCR. This table holds roughly 150,000 clones, roughly 90% found once. Input material: PBMCs. Receptors originate from a young man in good health and CMV-seropositive. CDR3s include the opening cysteine and the closing phenylalanine or tryptophan. A D gene is named only where the DNA matches it firmly. Not every row has a clone size; where given, it reads once, few, many or a size class.

clone_size j_call d_call v_call cdr3_aa cdr3_nt
NA TRBJ2-1 TRBD2 TRBV27 CASSLAGGHRSSYNEQFF TGTGCCAGCAGTTTGGCGGGAGGGCATCGTAGCTCCTACAATGAGCAGTTCTTC
NA TRBJ1-3 NA TRBV27 CASSSGHPAGTIYF TGTGCCAGCAGTTCTGGACACCCGGCCGGCACCATATATTTT
once TRBJ2-1 NA TRBV28 CASSPLAPEQFF TGTGCCAGCAGCCCTCTAGCGCCTGAGCAGTTCTTC
NA TRBJ1-1 TRBD1 TRBV18 CASSPRQGEAFF TGTGCCAGCTCACCAAGACAGGGTGAAGCTTTCTTT
NA TRBJ1-1 NA TRBV4-1 CASSQGWQLNTEAFF TGCGCCAGCAGCCAAGGGTGGCAACTGAACACTGAAGCTTTCTTT
once TRBJ2-1 TRBD1 TRBV7-3 CASSRDRGRHEQFF TGTGCCAGCAGCCGGGACAGGGGGAGACATGAGCAGTTCTTC
NA TRBJ2-3 TRBD2 TRBV28 CASSLLGGSRSTDTQYF TGTGCCAGCAGTTTATTAGGCGGGAGCCGGAGTACAGATACGCAGTATTTT
NA TRBJ2-5 TRBD1 TRBV4-1 CASSQSGQVQETQYF TGCGCCAGCAGCCAATCAGGACAGGTCCAAGAGACCCAGTACTTC
NA TRBJ2-7 NA TRBV18 CASSPTGSPSSEQYF TGTGCCAGCTCACCCACAGGGAGCCCCAGCTCCGAGCAGTACTTC
NA TRBJ1-1 NA TRBV5-6 CASSSPLGGTEAFF TGTGCCAGCAGCTCCCCCTTAGGGGGCACTGAAGCTTTCTTT
NA TRBJ1-1 NA TRBV18 CASSRWEGNPEAFF TGTGCCAGCTCACGGTGGGAGGGAAACCCTGAAGCTTTCTTT
NA TRBJ2-2 TRBD2 TRBV30 CAWRLAGGVGYTGELFF TGTGCCTGGAGGCTAGCGGGAGGCGTTGGGTACACCGGGGAGCTGTTTTTT
few TRBJ2-5 NA TRBV2 CASSVKETQYF TGTGCCAGCAGTGTTAAAGAGACCCAGTACTTC
NA TRBJ2-2 NA TRBV7-9 CASSLLAPGELFF TGTGCCAGCAGCTTATTAGCCCCCGGGGAGCTGTTTTTT